These 30 T cell receptor beta chains were sequenced from one sample in a study of blood T cell repertoires in COVID-19. Sequenced by immunoSEQ multiplex PCR; TCRdb stores in-frame clones only, minus some. The sample holds some 500,000 clones, around 90% seen once. The material sequenced was peripheral blood. All receptors derive from a woman aged 45-59 years with COVID-19, enrolled during active disease.

V and J are TRBV9 and TRBJ2-7; D is unclear. CDR3 length equals 12 residues. The V end lost 7 bases, the J end lost 0 bases, and 8 bases lay between the germline ends. CDR1 is SGDLS, CDR2 YYNGEE, per germline. The CDR3 DNA is TGTGCCAGCGCTCGAGACTCCTACGAGCAGTACTTC. Translated, it gives CASARDSYEQYF.

DNA of the CDR3: TGTGCCAGCATCCGGGACTTGTTGGATACGCAGTATTTT. As protein: CASIRDLLDTQYF. The chain joins TRBV12-3 or TRBV12-4 to TRBJ2-3; possibly TRBD2 for D (6 bases). The CDR3 loop spans 13 amino acids. V lost 7 bases and J lost 6, with 14 bases in between.

V gene TRBV6-5 combines with J gene TRBJ1-4, with D perhaps matching TRBD1 (5 bases). CDR3 size: 11 residues. Germline CDR1 reads MNHEY; CDR2 reads SVGAGI. V dropped 8 bases and J dropped 8 bases, with 9 bases sitting between them. CDR3 residues: CASWGPEKLFF. CDR3 bases: TGTGCCAGCTGGGGCCCGGAAAAACTGTTTTTT.

The chain links TRBV6-6 to TRBJ2-7; 8 bases line up with TRBD1. This CDR3 has 14 residues. Germline V gene data show CDR1 as MNHNY and CDR2 as SVGAGI (reference sequence). Trimming cost V 2 bases and J 5 bases; bases outside gene matches: 5. The CDR3 DNA reads as TGTGCCAGCAGTTACGAACAGGGGGTGAACGAGCAGTACTTC. This codes for CASSYEQGVNEQYF.

The chain combines TRBV5-1 with TRBJ2-2, with 8 nucleotides matching TRBD1. Per germline, CDR1 SGHRS and CDR2 YFSETQ. CDR3 size: 18 residues. The ends lost 4 bases at V and 1 base at J; junction bases unmatched: 12. CDR3 coding DNA: TGCGCCAGCAGCCCATGGAGGGGTGACAGGGGGAACACCGGGGAGCTGTTTTTT. Protein sequence: CASSPWRGDRGNTGELFF.

The rearrangement joins TRBV4-1 to TRBJ2-3; 9 nucleotides match TRBD2. J lost 2 bases, V lost 4 bases, and 10 bases had no gene match. The CDR3 consists of 17 residues. Germline CDR1 and CDR2: MGHRA and YSYEKL. The CDR3, as DNA: TGCGCCAGCAGCCCTAACACCCTAGCGGGGCACACAGATACGCAGTATTTT. It translates to CASSPNTLAGHTDTQYF.

The rearrangement uses TRBV24-1 and TRBJ2-2; D is possibly TRBD2 (5 bases). Germline V gives CDR1 KGHDR, CDR2 SFDVKD. Trimming cost V 3 bases and J 3 bases, with 13 bases left between them. This CDR3 is built from 16 residues. The CDR3 nucleotides read TGTGCCACCAGTGATGCCCGGGGAGCCCACACCGGGGAGCTGTTTTTT. Amino acids: CATSDARGAHTGELFF.

The rearrangement uses TRBV29-1 and TRBJ1-2; TRBD1 matches at 8 bases. Germline loops: CDR1 SQVTM, CDR2 ANQGSEA. This CDR3 contains 16 residues. V lost 3 bases, J lost 3 bases, and 12 bases stayed unmatched. For the CDR3, the DNA is TGCAGCGTTGATATGGCCCCAGGGGGCTCTCACTATGGCTACACCTTC. Translation gives CSVDMAPGGSHYGYTF.

The rearrangement uses TRBV30 and TRBJ2-1; D is ambiguous. The CDR3 consists of 13 residues. V was shortened by 4 bases and J by 2 bases, with 9 bases between the two germline ends. Germline CDR1 GTSNPN, CDR2 SVGIG (reference sequence). DNA of the CDR3: TGTGCCTGGAAACCTAGGCCCTACAATGAGCAGTTCTTC. Residues: CAWKPRPYNEQFF.

This sequence joins TRBV2 and TRBJ1-2; D remains unclear. CDR1 is SNHLY and CDR2 is FYNNEI in the germline V gene. This CDR3 is 13 amino acids long. V was shortened by 5 bases and J by 0 bases, with 7 bases between the two germline ends. In nucleotides, the CDR3 is TGTGCCAGCAGTCCAGGCTCTAACTATGGCTACACCTTC. Protein sequence: CASSPGSNYGYTF.

The V call is TRBV3-1 (or the pseudogene TRBV3-2), the J call TRBJ1-6; 9 nucleotides align to TRBD1. J lost 6 bases, V lost 1 base, and 1 base had no gene match. Looked up from germline, CDR1 is LGHDT and CDR2 is YNNKEL (reference sequence). CDR3 length: 15 amino acids. The CDR3 DNA sequence: TGTGCCAGCAGCCAAGCGGACAGGGGTAATTCACCCCTCCACTTT. Its protein is CASSQADRGNSPLHF.

A word on this clone: Other DNA sequences from this sample encode an identical CDR3 as well. The chain carries TRBV29-1 and TRBJ2-5; D remains ambiguous. V gave up 5 bases and J gave up 2 bases, with 9 bases separating them. CDR1 and CDR2 from the germline V gene are SQVTM and ANQGSEA. This CDR3 contains 12 residues. The DNA of the CDR3 is TGCAGCGTTCGCACAGATCAAGAGACCCAGTACTTC. Translated: CSVRTDQETQYF.

The chain is built from TRBV4-1 and TRBJ2-7, with D perhaps matching TRBD2 (5 bases). The germline V gene encodes CDR1 MGHRA and CDR2 YSYEKL. The CDR3 length is 13 residues. With 4 bases removed from V and 4 bases from J, the gap between germline ends came to 11 bases. CDR3 bases: TGCGCCAGCAGCCTGCCTTCGGGGTACGAGCAGTACTTC. Translating it yields CASSLPSGYEQYF.

This chain joins TRBV5-1 and TRBJ1-4, with D perhaps matching TRBD1 (5 bases). Trimming took 0 bases from V and 4 from J, leaving 7 bases between them. The germline V gene has CDR1 SGHRS and CDR2 YFSETQ. CDR3 size: 14 residues. The CDR3 loop is CASSLDQGNEKLFF. The CDR3 bases are TGCGCCAGCAGCTTGGATCAGGGTAATGAAAAACTGTTTTTT.

In this sample, this clone turned up once. The V gene is TRBV27, the J gene TRBJ1-2, with TRBD1 identical over 7 bases. V lost 5 bases and J lost 3; bases outside the gene matches: 9. CDR1 is MNHEY and CDR2 is SMNVEV in the germline V gene (reference sequence). The CDR3 is 15 amino acids. CDR3 in amino acids: CASSLAGRGDYGYTF. The CDR3 DNA reads TGTGCCAGCAGTCTAGCGGGCAGGGGGGACTATGGCTACACCTTC.

The chain recombines TRBV6-5 with TRBJ1-1, with D possibly being TRBD1 (5 bases). Germline CDR1 MNHEY, CDR2 SVGAGI. V was trimmed by 4 bases and J by 1 base, leaving 10 bases between them. The CDR3 contains 14 residues. The CDR3 DNA follows: TGTGCCAGCAGTTTCGACAGTACGAACACTGAAGCTTTCTTT. Translated: CASSFDSTNTEAFF.

CDR3 sequence (DNA): TGTGCCAGCAGCGTAGGCGGCCCCAAGGCCTATAATTCACCCCTCCACTTT. It encodes CASSVGGPKAYNSPLHF. The chain is built from TRBV9 and TRBJ1-6; unclear D gene. V was clipped by 0 bases and J by 2 bases, with 12 bases between them. The length of the CDR3 is 17 residues. The germline gives CDR1 SGDLS, CDR2 YYNGEE.

This chain joins TRBV2 and TRBJ2-3; D not certain. The ends were cut back, 9 bases at V and 1 base at J, with 5 bases in the middle. Germline CDR1 SNHLY, CDR2 FYNNEI. CDR3 length: 11 amino acids. CDR3 coding DNA: TGTGCCAGTGGCCGCACAGATACGCAGTATTTT. Protein: CASGRTDTQYF. Supplemented by reference TRBV2 and TRBJ2-3, the full variable domain reads EPEVTQTPSHQVTQMGQEVILRCVPISNHLYFYWYRQILGQKVEFLVSFYNNEISEKSEIFDDQFSVERPDGSNFTLKIRSTKLEDSAMYFCASGRTDTQYFGPGTRLTVL.

The chain combines TRBV2 with TRBJ1-2; 9 nucleotides agree with TRBD1. This CDR3 has 14 amino acids. CDR1 SNHLY and CDR2 FYNNEI come from the germline V gene. V shed 6 bases, J shed 3 bases, and the junction held 5 bases outside the gene matches. This chain's CDR3 is CASSTRQGDYGYTF. CDR3 sequence (DNA): TGTGCCAGCAGCACCCGACAGGGGGACTATGGCTACACCTTC. Filled out from reference TRBV2 and TRBJ1-2, the complete variable domain reads EPEVTQTPSHQVTQMGQEVILRCVPISNHLYFYWYRQILGQKVEFLVSFYNNEISEKSEIFDDQFSVERPDGSNFTLKIRSTKLEDSAMYFCASSTRQGDYGYTFGSGTRLTVV.

V gene TRBV5-6 combines with J gene TRBJ1-1; D is uncertain. The CDR3 consists of 13 residues. CDR1 SGHDT and CDR2 YYEEEE come from the germline V gene. With 4 bases removed from V and 3 bases from J, the gap between germline ends came to 10 bases. CDR3 DNA sequence: TGTGCCAGCAGCCCGGGAGTTGACACTGAAGCTTTCTTT. The encoded protein is CASSPGVDTEAFF.

V is TRBV6-5 and J is TRBJ2-2; possibly TRBD1 for D (6 bases). There are 14 residues in the CDR3. Germline assignment: CDR1 MNHEY and CDR2 SVGAGI. Deletions cut 2 bases from V and 5 bases from J, with 9 bases between. CDR3 nucleotide sequence: TGTGCCAGCAGTTACCCCCAGGGGACCGGGGAGCTGTTTTTT. Amino acid sequence: CASSYPQGTGELFF.

CDR3 in DNA: TGTGCCAGCAGTTTAATGGGGGGGATCCCCTCCTACGAGCAGTACTTC. Residues: CASSLMGGIPSYEQYF. The chain uses TRBV28 and TRBJ2-7; 7 nucleotides agree with TRBD2. Germline CDR1 is MDHEN and CDR2 is SYDVKM. Trimming at V came to 2 bases and at J to 0 bases, leaving 7 bases not matched to a gene. The CDR3 covers 16 residues. Variable domain in full (rest from reference TRBV28 and TRBJ2-7): DVKVTQSSRYLVKRTGEKVFLECVQDMDHENMFWYRQDPGLGLRLIYFSYDVKMKEKGDIPEGYSVSREKKERFSLILESASTNQTSMYLCASSLMGGIPSYEQYFGPGTRLTVT.

For the CDR3, the DNA is TGTGCCAGCAGCAGGAGTGATATAGAGCCCCAGCATTTT. The encoded protein is CASSRSDIEPQHF. J is TRBJ1-5 and V is TRBV9; D gene unclear. The CDR3 is made up of 13 amino acids. Trimming removed 4 bases from V and 8 bases from J, with 13 bases in between. Germline lookup yields CDR1 SGDLS and CDR2 YYNGEE.

The chain is built from TRBV7-2 and TRBJ2-7; TRBD1 matches 10 bases. V shed 1 base, J shed 3 bases, and the junction held 3 bases outside the gene matches. CDR1 and CDR2 (germline): SGHTA, FQGNSA. The CDR3 has 15 residues. CDR3 loop: CASSLEGQGIYEQYF. CDR3 DNA: TGTGCCAGCAGCTTAGAGGGACAGGGGATCTACGAGCAGTACTTC.

The rearrangement links TRBV18 to TRBJ1-5, with D possibly being TRBD1 (5 bases). Trimming removed 3 bases at V and 4 bases at J, with 19 bases between. This CDR3 is built from 17 residues. CDR1 is KGHSH and CDR2 is LQKENI in the germline V gene. The CDR3 here is CASSPRGRQGPNQPQHF. The DNA of the CDR3 is TGTGCCAGCTCACCTAGGGGCAGGCAGGGTCCGAATCAGCCCCAGCATTTT.

This clone was detected only once. The V call is TRBV4-2, the J call TRBJ1-2; tentatively, D is TRBD1 (6 bases). V was clipped by 1 base and J by 0 bases, with 9 bases between them. CDR3 size: 15 residues. CDR1 is LGHNA, CDR2 YNFKEQ, per germline. This CDR3 reads CASSQADSSNYGYTF. CDR3 DNA: TGTGCCAGCAGCCAAGCGGACAGCTCTAACTATGGCTACACCTTC.

This clone was detected a few times. The gene calls are TRBV27 and TRBJ2-5; weak D call: TRBD2 (6 bases). CDR3 size: 14 residues. Germline lookup yields CDR1 MNHEY and CDR2 SMNVEV (reference sequence). V was shortened by 5 bases and J by 3 bases, with 13 bases between the two germline ends. The CDR3: CASSLSRGEETQYF. The DNA of the CDR3 is TGTGCCAGCAGTCTCTCGCGGGGAGAAGAGACCCAGTACTTC.

The rearrangement links TRBV9 to TRBJ2-7, with a tentative D call TRBD1 (6 bases). This CDR3 has 14 amino acids. With 0 bases removed from V and 2 bases from J, the gap between germline ends came to 9 bases. Germline V CDR1 and CDR2: SGDLS, YYNGEE. The CDR3 here is CASSVDQGTYEQYF. In DNA, the CDR3 is TGTGCCAGCAGCGTAGACCAGGGGACCTACGAGCAGTACTTC.

The chain has TRBV28 and TRBJ2-1; TRBD2 aligns across 10 bases. Losses at the gene ends were 4 bases for V and 12 bases for J; bases not matched to a gene: 9. The CDR3 has 14 amino acids. Germline CDR1 is MDHEN and CDR2 is SYDVKM. This CDR3 reads CASSSSGGWEGQFF. The CDR3 DNA follows: TGTGCCAGCAGTTCTAGCGGGGGCTGGGAGGGGCAGTTCTTC.

This clone was seen a single time. V gene TRBV30 combines with J gene TRBJ1-4, with 12 bases aligning to TRBD1. Germline CDR1 and CDR2: GTSNPN and SVGIG (reference sequence). This CDR3 comprises 14 residues. The V and J ends lost 5 bases and 7 bases, in that order; junction bases with no gene match: 5. CDR3 DNA sequence: TGTGCCTGGGATCCGGGACAGGGGGCTGAAAAACTGTTTTTT. The encoded protein is CAWDPGQGAEKLFF.